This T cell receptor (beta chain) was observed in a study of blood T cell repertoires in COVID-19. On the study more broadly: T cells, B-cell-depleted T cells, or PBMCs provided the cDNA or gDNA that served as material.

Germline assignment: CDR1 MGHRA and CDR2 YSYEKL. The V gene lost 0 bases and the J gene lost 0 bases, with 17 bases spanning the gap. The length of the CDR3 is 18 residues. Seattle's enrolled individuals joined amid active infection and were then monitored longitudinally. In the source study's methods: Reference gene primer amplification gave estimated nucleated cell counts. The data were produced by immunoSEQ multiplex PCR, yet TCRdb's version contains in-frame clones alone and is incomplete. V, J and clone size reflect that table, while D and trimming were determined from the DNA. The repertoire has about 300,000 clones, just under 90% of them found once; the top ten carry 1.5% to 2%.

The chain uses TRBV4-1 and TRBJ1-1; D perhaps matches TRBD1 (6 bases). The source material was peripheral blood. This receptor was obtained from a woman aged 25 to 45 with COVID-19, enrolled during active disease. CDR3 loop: CASSQDIVRGLMNTEAFF. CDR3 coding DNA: TGCGCCAGCAGCCAAGATATCGTCAGGGGCCTCATGAACACTGAAGCTTTCTTT.